The present entry profiles one T cell receptor beta chain with its context. This record belongs to a study of blood T cell repertoires in COVID-19. The protocol was immunoSEQ multiplex PCR, while the TCRdb copy is restricted to in-frame clones and leaves out a portion. The data contain some 310,000 clones, roughly 91% of them singletons. V gave up 5 bases and J gave up 4 bases; unmatched junction bases: 5. Germline assignment: CDR1 MDHEN and CDR2 SYDVKM. The CDR3 extends over 14 amino acids. The source of this sequence is a woman under 40 who had recovered from COVID-19. Sample: PBMCs or T cells enriched from blood (not recorded which). The V call is TRBV28, the J call TRBJ2-1; TRBD1 aligns across 7 bases. CDR3 in amino acids: CASSPGQSYNEQFF. The CDR3 coding sequence is TGTGCCAGCAGTCCGGGACAGTCTTACAATGAGCAGTTCTTC.